A single sample is the source of the 26 T cell receptor beta chains below, sequenced in a study of STAT3 mutations in large granular lymphocyte leukemia. Overall study results and limits: Every T-cell large granular lymphocyte leukemia patient had at least one immunodominant TCR beta clonotype.

The data were produced by immunoSEQ multiplex PCR, yet TCRdb's version contains in-frame clones alone and is incomplete. The sample consists of approximately 45,000 clones, around 80% of them appearing once. No antigen has been assigned to these receptors. Sequencing was carried out using PBMCs. The receptors shown here come from a human donor with T large granular lymphocyte leukemia. Some clones in this sample may be carry-over from other donors' samples.

This chain joins TRBV7-8 and TRBJ1-5; unclear D gene. Trimming took off 5 bases at V and 1 base at J, with 15 bases between the two ends. The germline V gene has CDR1 SGHVS and CDR2 FQNEAQ. The CDR3 is 16 amino acids. The CDR3 sequence is CASSLIGLGSNQPQHF. CDR3 nucleotides: TGTGCCAGCAGCCTAATAGGACTTGGCAGCAATCAGCCCCAGCATTTT.

This clone was found once. The chain carries TRBV5-1 and TRBJ2-6; 9 bases line up with TRBD2. CDR3 length: 18 residues. Unmatched junction bases numbered 7, after V lost 3 bases and J lost 0 bases. The germline gives CDR1 SGHRS, CDR2 YFSETQ. The CDR3 coding sequence is TGCGCCAGCAGCTCCACCGGGACTAGCCCCTCTGGGGCCAACGTCCTGACTTTC. As protein: CASSSTGTSPSGANVLTF.

V gene TRBV6-1 combines with J gene TRBJ2-5; 7 nucleotides line up with TRBD1. The CDR3 is 16 amino acids. CDR1 and CDR2 (germline): MNHNS, SASEGT. With V trimmed by 1 base and J by 5 bases, 10 bases remained unmatched. CDR3 protein: CASSEEVTGVWETQYF. CDR3 in DNA: TGTGCCAGCAGTGAAGAGGTCACAGGGGTCTGGGAGACCCAGTACTTC.

The rearrangement links TRBV10-1 to TRBJ1-5, with 9 bases aligning to TRBD1. Germline assignment: CDR1 WNHNN and CDR2 SYGVQD (reference sequence). V shed 2 bases and J 4 bases; nucleotides not matched to a gene: 3. The CDR3 runs to 15 residues. CDR3 residues: CASSEGQGTNQPQHF. The CDR3 coding sequence is TGCGCCAGCAGTGAGGGACAGGGGACTAATCAGCCCCAGCATTTT.

This rearrangement joins TRBV2 to TRBJ2-1, with 7 positions matching TRBD1. V dropped 3 bases and J dropped 4; count of bases not matched to a gene: 3. The CDR3 spans 14 residues. Germline V gives CDR1 SNHLY, CDR2 FYNNEI. This CDR3 is CASSDRGSYNEQFF. Here the CDR3 DNA reads TGTGCCAGCAGTGACAGGGGGTCTTACAATGAGCAGTTCTTC.

The rearrangement uses TRBV29-1 and TRBJ2-3, with a weak D call TRBD2 (5 bases). Per germline, CDR1 SQVTM and CDR2 ANQGSEA. The CDR3 consists of 14 residues. V was cut by 1 base and J by 0 bases, with 8 bases left in between. The CDR3 DNA is TGCAGCGTTGAAGGGAGGCTCAGCACAGATACGCAGTATTTT. Translation gives CSVEGRLSTDTQYF.

This clone appeared a single time. The chain uses TRBV5-1 and TRBJ2-5; D ambiguous. V was trimmed by 2 bases and J by 5 bases, leaving 10 bases between them. In germline, CDR1 is SGHRS, CDR2 YFSETQ. This CDR3 region has 13 residues. The CDR3 sequence is CASSFFGRETQYF. DNA of the CDR3: TGCGCCAGCAGCTTTTTTGGGCGGGAGACCCAGTACTTC.

This clone was seen more than once but under ten times. This chain uses TRBV29-1 with TRBJ1-2; no firm D call. In germline, CDR1 is SQVTM, CDR2 ANQGSEA. V gave up 6 bases and J gave up 4 bases, with 15 bases separating them. The CDR3 length is 13 residues. In DNA, the CDR3 is TGCAGCGTAGCGAAAGAGCAGCGCTATGGCTACACCTTC. Its protein product is CSVAKEQRYGYTF.

The V gene is TRBV19, the J gene TRBJ2-3, with D maybe TRBD2 (5 bases). Trimming took 7 bases from V and 9 from J, leaving 17 bases between them. The CDR3 runs to 13 residues. Germline lookup yields CDR1 LNHDA and CDR2 SQIVND (reference sequence). The CDR3 spells CASTSVEQRTQYF. The DNA of the CDR3 is TGTGCCAGTACATCAGTCGAGCAGCGGACGCAGTATTTT.

V and J are TRBV6-1 and TRBJ2-7; D perhaps matches TRBD1 (5 bases). Trimming left V 4 bases short and J 4 bases short, with 14 bases between. Germline V gene lookup returns CDR1 MNHNS and CDR2 SASEGT. The CDR3 is 14 amino acids. The CDR3 sequence: CASSANQGVYEQYV. Here the CDR3 DNA reads TGTGCCAGCAGTGCCAACCAGGGTGTTTACGAGCAGTACGTC.

The table lists this clone with a count of one. The chain joins TRBV6-1 to TRBJ2-2, with 7 positions matching TRBD2. The V gene end was trimmed by 5 bases and the J gene end by 0 bases; junction bases not matched to a gene: 3. CDR1 is MNHNS and CDR2 is SASEGT in the germline V gene. The CDR3 is made up of 15 amino acids. The CDR3 region is CASSIAGSNTGELFF. Written as DNA, the CDR3 is TGTGCCAGCAGTATAGCGGGTTCGAACACCGGGGAGCTGTTTTTT.

The V and J genes are TRBV5-6 and TRBJ2-2; D remains unclear. Germline CDR1 and CDR2: SGHDT and YYEEEE. The CDR3 is 13 amino acids. Trimming took 2 bases from V and 4 from J, leaving 6 bases between them. CDR3 bases: TGTGCCAGCAGCTTTCGTAGCACCGGGGAGCTGTTTTTT. The encoded protein is CASSFRSTGELFF.

The rearrangement links TRBV4-1 to TRBJ1-4; unclear D gene. Trimming removed 0 bases at V and 2 bases at J, with 10 bases between. Germline CDR1 and CDR2: MGHRA and YSYEKL. This CDR3 is built from 16 residues. CDR3 region: CASSQDPPGTNEKLFF. In nucleotides, the CDR3 is TGCGCCAGCAGCCAAGATCCCCCGGGGACTAATGAAAAACTGTTTTTT.

This chain uses TRBV10-3 with TRBJ2-1; perhaps TRBD1 as D (6 bases). CDR1 and CDR2 from the germline V gene are ENHRY and SYGVKD. CDR3 length: 15 amino acids. V was clipped by 3 bases and J by 4 bases, with 13 bases between them. The CDR3 sequence: CAISDSGGTYNEQFF. The CDR3 DNA reads as TGTGCCATCAGTGATTCTGGGGGCACATACAATGAGCAGTTCTTC.

The rearrangement joins TRBV5-1 to TRBJ2-3; 9 nucleotides align to TRBD2. CDR3 length: 15 amino acids. V lost 7 bases and J lost 6; bases outside the gene matches: 12. The germline V gene has CDR1 SGHRS and CDR2 YFSETQ. Written as DNA, the CDR3 is TGCGCCAGCTGCTCTAGCGGGGCTGGGGCGGATACGCAGTATTTT. Translating it yields CASCSSGAGADTQYF.

The gene calls are TRBV5-4 and TRBJ2-1; 10 bases fit TRBD2. The CDR3 sequence is 16 residues long. J gave up 3 bases and V 2 bases, and 5 bases lay outside the gene matches. Germline CDR1 is SGHNT and CDR2 is YYREEE (reference sequence). The CDR3 DNA reads as TGTGCCAGCAGCTTCGGTCAGCGGGGGGGCTACAATGAGCAGTTCTTC. Protein: CASSFGQRGGYNEQFF.

The chain joins TRBV10-2 to TRBJ1-4; D gene ambiguous. The germline V gene has CDR1 WSHSY and CDR2 SAAADI. The CDR3 is 16 amino acids. V lost 4 bases and J lost 3, with 15 bases in between. The CDR3 is CASSGIGDLANEKLFF. DNA of the CDR3: TGCGCCAGCAGTGGTATTGGGGATTTGGCTAATGAAAAACTGTTTTTT.

The V call is TRBV6-5, the J call TRBJ2-5; 8 nucleotides align to TRBD2. In germline, CDR1 is MNHEY, CDR2 SVGAGI. CDR3 length equals 14 residues. Trimming cost V 4 bases and J 2 bases; bases outside gene matches: 3. The CDR3 sequence is CASSSLAGQETQYF. In DNA form, the CDR3 reads TGTGCCAGCAGTTCCTTAGCGGGGCAAGAGACCCAGTACTTC.

The chain couples TRBV28 to TRBJ1-2; no clear D gene. Germline CDR1 reads MDHEN; CDR2 reads SYDVKM. V shed 3 bases and J shed 8 bases, with 16 bases lying between them. There are 14 residues in the CDR3. CDR3 residues: CASSFSLPGSGYTF. CDR3 DNA: TGTGCCAGCAGTTTCTCATTGCCGGGGAGCGGCTACACCTTC.

This clone was seen more than once but under ten times. The V and J genes are TRBV15 and TRBJ2-7; 7 nucleotides align to TRBD1. Germline assignment: CDR1 LNHNV and CDR2 YYDKDF (reference sequence). The CDR3 runs to 16 residues. J lost 2 bases, V lost 3 bases, and 10 bases had no gene match. The CDR3 sequence is CATSSPRDRDPYEQYF. The CDR3 DNA is TGTGCCACCAGCAGTCCCCGGGACAGAGACCCCTACGAGCAGTACTTC.

The genes are TRBV10-3 and TRBJ1-4; TRBD1 is a possible D gene (5 bases). Trimming removed 0 bases at V and 6 bases at J, with 11 bases between. Germline V gives CDR1 ENHRY, CDR2 SYGVKD. The CDR3 is 15 amino acids. CDR3 protein: CAISESRGGDEKLFF. The DNA of the CDR3 is TGTGCCATCAGTGAGTCTCGAGGAGGGGATGAAAAACTGTTTTTT.

This clone was counted a few times. The chain has TRBV7-8 and TRBJ1-1; TRBD1 matches 7 bases. In germline, CDR1 is SGHVS, CDR2 FQNEAQ. This CDR3 region has 15 residues. V lost 6 bases and J lost 1; bases outside the gene matches: 8. Here the CDR3 reads CASRPDRAKNTEAFF. The CDR3, as DNA: TGTGCCAGCAGGCCAGACAGGGCCAAGAACACTGAAGCTTTCTTT.

V is TRBV10-3 and J is TRBJ2-1; unclear D gene. V lost 2 bases, J lost 6 bases, and 2 bases lay in between. Germline lookup yields CDR1 ENHRY and CDR2 SYGVKD. This CDR3 contains 11 residues. The CDR3 coding sequence is TGTGCCATCAGTGAGCCCAATGAGCAGTTCTTC. The encoded protein is CAISEPNEQFF.

V gene TRBV6-1 combines with J gene TRBJ2-2; D unresolved. This CDR3 is 17 amino acids long. With 4 bases removed from V and 2 bases from J, the gap between germline ends came to 17 bases. The germline V gene encodes CDR1 MNHNS and CDR2 SASEGT. CDR3 DNA sequence: TGTGCCAGCAGTGCCCTCCTTTCCAGATTAAACACCGGGGAGCTGTTTTTT. This sequence encodes CASSALLSRLNTGELFF.

The chain joins TRBV7-9 to TRBJ1-1, with 7 bases aligning to TRBD1. V was pared by 5 bases and J by 4 bases, with 10 bases of the junction left unmatched. Per the germline V gene, CDR1 is SEHNR and CDR2 is FQNEAQ (reference sequence). CDR3 length: 15 residues. DNA for the CDR3: TGTGCCAGCAGCCCAAGAAATTCAGGGGGCACTGAAGCTTTCTTT. Translating it yields CASSPRNSGGTEAFF.

The V gene is TRBV6-5, the J gene TRBJ1-4; tentative D call: TRBD1 (6 bases). V was trimmed by 1 base and J by 8 bases, leaving 14 bases between them. This CDR3 region has 15 residues. Germline V gives CDR1 MNHEY, CDR2 SVGAGI. The CDR3 spells CASSYLTSGGEKLFF. For the CDR3, the DNA is TGTGCCAGCAGTTACTTAACGAGCGGGGGCGAAAAACTGTTTTTT.